One sample yielded the 10 T cell receptor beta chains listed below, sequenced in a study of T cells in women clearing cervical HPV infection (dated by TCRdb to between 2017 and 2018). The library relied on the immunoSEQ multiplex PCR assay. What TCRdb holds here is the immuneACCESS table cut down to in-frame rearrangements. Part of the clones is not present; checked against another copy, under half of the missing clones reflect an unresolved V gene, and the others are unexplained. The sample's table covers roughly 30,000 clones. Jointly, the top ten make up 4.2% of the sample. Sequencing used blood buffy coat. These receptors were collected from a woman aged 18 to 75 with a cervical HPV16 infection that either progressed to CIN3+ or cleared (not recorded which).

Comment on this clone: Read coverage stops 3 residues before the CDR3 terminus; the germline J gene supplies the remainder. The chain recombines TRBV5-1 with TRBJ1-1; TRBD1 agrees at 8 bases. The germline CDR1 and CDR2 sequences are SGHRS and YFSETQ. The CDR3 is 14 amino acids. CDR3 DNA (partial): TGCGCCAGCAGGACAGGACAGGGAACAGAAGAA. It translates to CASRTGQGTEE. The entire CDR3 protein is CASRTGQGTEEAFF.

Of note for this clone: Coverage ceases 3 residues before the CDR3 finishes, and the germline J gene fills in the end. This chain connects TRBV30 to TRBJ1-2; D perhaps matches TRBD1 (5 bases). The CDR3 consists of 13 residues. Germline V gene data show CDR1 as GTSNPN and CDR2 as SVGIG (reference sequence). The CDR3 bases that were read are TGTGCCTCAACGACTAGCCAGGGCTACGAC. This encodes CASTTSQGYD. The entire CDR3 protein is CASTTSQGYDYTF.

To note about this clone: The sequence runs out 3 residues before the end of the CDR3; the remainder is reconstructed from the germline J gene. This rearrangement joins TRBV2 to TRBJ2-2, with 8 bases matching TRBD1. J was trimmed by 0 bases and V by 5 bases; bases with no gene match: 2. The germline V gene encodes CDR1 SNHLY and CDR2 FYNNEI. The CDR3 covers 15 residues. The CDR3 loop is CASSRDRSNTGELFF. Incomplete CDR3 DNA: TGTGCCAGCAGTAGGGACAGGTCGAACACCGGGGAG.

Concerning this clone: The CDR3 is cut off 3 residues early in the read; its end comes from the germline J gene. The J gene is TRBJ2-7, the V gene TRBV30; 8 bases line up with TRBD1. Trimming removed 4 bases from V and 6 bases from J; junction bases left unmatched: 5. CDR3 length: 12 amino acids. CDR1 and CDR2 from the germline V gene are GTSNPN and SVGIG (reference sequence). The CDR3 region is CAWTITGGEQYF. Incomplete CDR3 DNA: TGTGCCTGGACCATTACAGGGGGCGAG. Full variable domain (missing parts from reference TRBV30 and TRBJ2-7): SQTIHQWPATLVQPVGSPLSLECTVEGTSNPNLYWYRQAAGRGLQLLFYSVGIGQISSEVPQNLSASRPQDRQFILSSKKLLLSDSGFYLCAWTITGGEQYFGPGTRLTVT.

A note on this clone: The read ends 3 residues early relative to the CDR3; the germline J gene fills the gap. The chain has TRBV20-1 and TRBJ2-3, with 9 bases aligning to TRBD2. Trimming at V came to 3 bases and at J to 6 bases, leaving 4 bases not matched to a gene. The CDR3 sequence is 13 residues long. From germline, CDR1 is DFQATT and CDR2 SNEGSKA (reference sequence). The part of the CDR3 DNA that was read is TGCAGTGCTAGGGCGGGGGGGCCCGATACG. It translates to CSARAGGPDT. The whole CDR3 protein is CSARAGGPDTQYF.

About this clone: The read terminates 3 residues before the CDR3 end, so the remaining end is supplied by the germline J gene. V usage is TRBV6-1 and J usage is TRBJ2-2; D might be TRBD1 (6 bases). The V end was cut by 4 bases, the J end by 4 bases, with 13 bases between. The germline gives CDR1 MNHNS, CDR2 SASEGT. This CDR3 has 15 residues. CDR3 amino acids: CASSATGIGTGELFF. The sequenced part of the CDR3 DNA is TGTGCCAGCAGTGCCACAGGGATCGGCACCGGGGAG.

Concerning this clone: The CDR3 goes on 3 residues after the read ends, and that part is filled in from the germline J gene. The rearrangement uses TRBV6-2 or TRBV6-3 and TRBJ2-3; D might be TRBD2 (5 bases). The CDR3 extends over 12 amino acids. Germline CDR1 reads MNHEY; CDR2 reads SVGEGT. Trimming removed 5 bases at V and 5 bases at J, with 8 bases between. CDR3 DNA (partial): TGTGCCAGCAGTCCCAGCGGAGATACG. Translation: CASSPSGDT. The whole CDR3 region reads CASSPSGDTQYF.

Turning to this clone: The CDR3 goes on 3 residues after the read ends, and that part is filled in from the germline J gene. The chain joins TRBV19 to TRBJ1-5; no firm D call. Trimming took off 6 bases at V and 2 bases at J, with 14 bases between the two ends. The CDR3 consists of 15 residues. CDR1 and CDR2 from the germline V gene are LNHDA and SQIVND (reference sequence). The sequenced CDR3 bases are TGTGCCAGTAGCAACCTCGGGGTCGGCAATCAGCCC. Amino acid sequence: CASSNLGVGNQP. The CDR3 in its entirety is CASSNLGVGNQPQHF.

A word on this clone: Read data end 3 residues before the CDR3 end; the end is taken from the germline J gene. The chain combines TRBV4-2 with TRBJ1-2; 8 bases align to TRBD1. The CDR3 totals 16 residues. Germline trimming cut 0 bases from V and 4 bases from J; bases unmatched to any gene: 7. Germline assignment: CDR1 LGHNA and CDR2 YNFKEQ. Incomplete CDR3 DNA: TGTGCCAGCAGCCAAGAAAGGCAGGGGGCCATCTATGGC. Amino acid sequence: CASSQERQGAIYG. The full CDR3 sequence reads CASSQERQGAIYGYTF.

On this clone: Read sequence stops 3 residues before the CDR3 end, and the germline J gene provides the missing end. This sequence joins TRBV6-2 or TRBV6-3 and TRBJ2-2; TRBD2 agrees at 12 bases. This CDR3 is built from 17 residues. From germline, CDR1 is MNHEY and CDR2 SVGEGT. V trimming: 7 bases; J trimming: 2 bases; junction bases outside the gene matches: 8. The CDR3 spells CASIGLAGGQNTGELFF. The covered CDR3 bases are TGTGCCAGCATCGGCCTAGCGGGGGGGCAAAACACCGGGGAG.